A selection of T cell receptor beta chains follows, all from one sample in a study of blood T cell repertoires in COVID-19. Profiling relied on immunoSEQ multiplex PCR, and the TCRdb table lists in-frame clones only, not all of them. The sample holds hundreds of thousands of clones, around 89% seen once. Sequencing was carried out using peripheral blood. These receptors all come from a woman under 40 with COVID-19, enrolled during active disease. CDR3s include the opening cysteine and the closing phenylalanine or tryptophan. The order of the fields is clone size, D gene, V gene, J gene, CDR3 DNA, CDR3 protein. A D gene is named only where the DNA matches it firmly. A row's size may be missing; if present it is once, few, many or a size class.

clone size: .
D gene: .
V gene: TRBV19
J gene: TRBJ2-5
CDR3 DNA: TGTGCCAGTAGTCGAAAAAGGGGGGGTTCCCAAGAGACCCAGTACTTC
CDR3 protein: CASSRKRGGSQETQYF

clone size: .
D gene: .
V gene: TRBV10-1
J gene: TRBJ2-3
CDR3 DNA: TGCGCCAGCAGTGACGGCCCGGGGTACTCTAGCACAGATACGCAGTATTTT
CDR3 protein: CASSDGPGYSSTDTQYF

clone size: .
D gene: TRBD1
V gene: TRBV27
J gene: TRBJ2-5
CDR3 DNA: TGTGCCAGCAGCCTCACAGGGGGCGCTCCCCCAGAGACCCAGTACTTC
CDR3 protein: CASSLTGGAPPETQYF

clone size: .
D gene: TRBD1
V gene: TRBV24-1
J gene: TRBJ1-5
CDR3 DNA: TGTGCCACCAGTGGGGGGACAGTCAATCAGCCCCAGCATTTT
CDR3 protein: CATSGGTVNQPQHF

clone size: .
D gene: TRBD1
V gene: TRBV12-3/TRBV12-4
J gene: TRBJ1-5
CDR3 DNA: TGTGCCAGCAGTTTCGGACAGGGAGACCAGCATTTT
CDR3 protein: CASSFGQGDQHF

clone size: .
D gene: TRBD2
V gene: TRBV6-2/TRBV6-3
J gene: TRBJ2-2
CDR3 DNA: TGTGCCAGCAGTTACTCTCGGGAGGGGAACACCGGGGAGCTGTTTTTT
CDR3 protein: CASSYSREGNTGELFF

clone size: .
D gene: .
V gene: TRBV3-1/TRBV3-2
J gene: TRBJ1-2
CDR3 DNA: TGTGCCAGCAGCCAAGATGTGCGCGGAATCTATGGCTACACCTTC
CDR3 protein: CASSQDVRGIYGYTF

clone size: .
D gene: TRBD1
V gene: TRBV4-1
J gene: TRBJ1-4
CDR3 DNA: TGCGCCAGCAGCCGCACCGGGACAGGGGCTGAAAAACTGTTTTTT
CDR3 protein: CASSRTGTGAEKLFF

clone size: once
D gene: TRBD2
V gene: TRBV30
J gene: TRBJ2-2
CDR3 DNA: TGTGCCGCCCCCTCGAGCGGGGGCGCCGGGGAGCTGTTTTTT
CDR3 protein: CAAPSSGGAGELFF

clone size: .
D gene: TRBD1
V gene: TRBV5-1
J gene: TRBJ1-2
CDR3 DNA: TGCGCCAGCAGCTCCGACCTGGACAGGTCGGTCTATGGCTACACCTTC
CDR3 protein: CASSSDLDRSVYGYTF

clone size: .
D gene: TRBD2
V gene: TRBV9
J gene: TRBJ2-3
CDR3 DNA: TGTGCCAGCAGCAGGACTAGCGGGAGCGGGGATACGCAGTATTTT
CDR3 protein: CASSRTSGSGDTQYF

clone size: .
D gene: TRBD2
V gene: TRBV2
J gene: TRBJ2-5
CDR3 DNA: TGTGCCAGCACTGACGGGGGGGCCGGTGAGACCCAGTACTTC
CDR3 protein: CASTDGGAGETQYF

clone size: .
D gene: .
V gene: TRBV5-1
J gene: TRBJ2-5
CDR3 DNA: TGCGCCAGCAGCTTGGACCCAGACCAAGAGACCCAGTACTTC
CDR3 protein: CASSLDPDQETQYF

clone size: .
D gene: .
V gene: TRBV28
J gene: TRBJ1-5
CDR3 DNA: TGTGCCAGCAGCAAGATCCGAGGAGGCAATCAGCCCCAGCATTTT
CDR3 protein: CASSKIRGGNQPQHF

clone size: .
D gene: TRBD2
V gene: TRBV5-5
J gene: TRBJ2-1
CDR3 DNA: TGTGCCAGCAGCTTCCGGGAGGGCCCCTATGAGCAGTTCTTC
CDR3 protein: CASSFREGPYEQFF

clone size: .
D gene: TRBD2
V gene: TRBV29-1
J gene: TRBJ2-5
CDR3 DNA: TGCAGCGTTGAAGATCCTACTAGCGGCCAAGAGACCCAGTACTTC
CDR3 protein: CSVEDPTSGQETQYF

clone size: .
D gene: .
V gene: TRBV3-1/TRBV3-2
J gene: TRBJ1-6
CDR3 DNA: TGTGCCAGCAGCCAAGATTCTACGGGACTCACACCCCTCCACTTT
CDR3 protein: CASSQDSTGLTPLHF

clone size: once
D gene: TRBD2
V gene: TRBV6-5
J gene: TRBJ2-7
CDR3 DNA: TGTGCCAGCAGTTACAGGACTAGCGGGGTGGGCGAGCAGTACTTC
CDR3 protein: CASSYRTSGVGEQYF

clone size: .
D gene: TRBD1
V gene: TRBV6-5
J gene: TRBJ2-7
CDR3 DNA: TGTGCCAGCAGCTACCGGGACAGCTACGAGCAGTACTTC
CDR3 protein: CASSYRDSYEQYF

clone size: .
D gene: .
V gene: TRBV6-2/TRBV6-3
J gene: TRBJ1-4
CDR3 DNA: TGTGCCAGCAGTTCCAGACGGGAGTATGAAAAACTGTTTTTT
CDR3 protein: CASSSRREYEKLFF

clone size: .
D gene: .
V gene: TRBV18
J gene: TRBJ1-3
CDR3 DNA: TGTGCCAGCTCACAGGGGCTCCACTCTGGAAACACCATATATTTT
CDR3 protein: CASSQGLHSGNTIYF

clone size: .
D gene: .
V gene: TRBV11-3
J gene: TRBJ2-5
CDR3 DNA: TGTGCCAGCAGCTCCCCGGGTGCAGGGCTTCGCGAGACCCAGTACTTC
CDR3 protein: CASSSPGAGLRETQYF

clone size: once
D gene: TRBD2
V gene: TRBV7-7
J gene: TRBJ2-1
CDR3 DNA: TGTGCTAGCAGCTCCGGACTAGCGGGAGTGCAGTTCTTC
CDR3 protein: CASSSGLAGVQFF

clone size: once
D gene: TRBD2
V gene: TRBV27
J gene: TRBJ2-2
CDR3 DNA: TGTGCCAGCAGTTTGGGTAGCGGGAGAGGAACCGGGGAGCTGTTTTTT
CDR3 protein: CASSLGSGRGTGELFF

clone size: .
D gene: .
V gene: TRBV25-1
J gene: TRBJ1-3
CDR3 DNA: TGTGCCAGCAGTGGCACCGGGAGTTCTGGAAACACCATATATTTT
CDR3 protein: CASSGTGSSGNTIYF

clone size: .
D gene: .
V gene: TRBV21-1
J gene: TRBJ1-2
CDR3 DNA: TGTGCCAGCAGCAAAAGAAGACAGGGGGCAAATGACTATGGCTACACCTTC
CDR3 protein: CASSKRRQGANDYGYTF

clone size: .
D gene: .
V gene: TRBV6-1
J gene: TRBJ2-1
CDR3 DNA: TGTGCCAGCAGTGAAGCAGGGGGAGCCTCCTACAATGAGCAGTTCTTC
CDR3 protein: CASSEAGGASYNEQFF